This T cell receptor (beta chain) was obtained from a study of T cell repertoires in cytomegalovirus infection. The overall study: The authors relied on CMV epitopes, both recently identified HLA-C-restricted and well-studied HLA-B-restricted. CMV infection together with matching HLA type was indicated by public TCR beta signatures.

Whole-study findings and limits: Public TCR beta family frequency separated CMV-and-HLA carriers, including in an independent cohort.

MiXCR, run by TCRdb on the reads, gives a single entry per CDR3 protein. Altogether 150,000 to 200,000 distinct CDR3 sequences are present, less than 25% being singletons, with the ten largest covering about 25%. A few counts support this clonotype. The target antigen is unknown. With V trimmed by 6 bases and J by 2 bases, 10 bases remained unmatched. This CDR3 spans 16 amino acids. Germline assignment: CDR1 SGHVS and CDR2 FQNEAQ. This sequence was found in a human donor in good health (CMV status not recorded). Some clones in this sample may be carry-over from other donors' samples. The V call is TRBV7-8, the J call TRBJ2-3, with TRBD2 identical over 8 bases. Material: CD8+ T cells from cultured PBMCs, obtained from culture after CMV antigen stimulation. CDR3 coding DNA: TGTGCCAGCAGTAGGGGCGGGGGGTCCCCCACAGATACGCAGTATTTT. Protein: CASSRGGGSPTDTQYF.